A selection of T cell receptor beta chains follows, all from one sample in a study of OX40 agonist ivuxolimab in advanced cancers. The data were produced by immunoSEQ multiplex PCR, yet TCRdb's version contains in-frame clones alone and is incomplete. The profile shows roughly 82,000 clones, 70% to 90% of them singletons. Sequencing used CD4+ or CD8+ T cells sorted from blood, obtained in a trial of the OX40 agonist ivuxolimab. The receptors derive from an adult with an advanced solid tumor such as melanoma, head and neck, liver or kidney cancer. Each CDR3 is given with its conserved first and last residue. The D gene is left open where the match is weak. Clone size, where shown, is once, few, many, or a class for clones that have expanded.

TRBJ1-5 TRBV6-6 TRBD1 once CASSVSQGSNQPQHF TGTGCCAGCAGTGTGTCACAGGGGAGCAATCAGCCCCAGCATTTT
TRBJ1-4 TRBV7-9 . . CASSNLGEGEKLFF TGTGCCAGCAGCAACCTGGGGGAAGGGGAAAAACTGTTTTTT
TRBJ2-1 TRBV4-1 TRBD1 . CASSQVRAGTGLYSYNEQFF TGCGCCAGCAGCCAAGTTAGGGCAGGGACAGGCTTATACTCTTACAATGAGCAGTTCTTC
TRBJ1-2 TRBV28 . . CASSLNLYGYTF TGTGCCAGCAGTTTGAACCTCTATGGCTACACCTTC
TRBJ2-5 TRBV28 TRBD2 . CASPRLAGGPGCVETQYF TGTGCCAGCCCCCGGCTAGCGGGAGGGCCGGGTTGTGTAGAGACCCAGTACTTC
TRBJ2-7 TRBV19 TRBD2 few CASRIAGASYEQYF TGTGCCAGTAGAATAGCGGGAGCGTCCTACGAGCAGTACTTC
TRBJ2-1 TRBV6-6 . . CASSLSYNEQFF TGTGCCAGCAGTTTATCCTACAATGAGCAGTTCTTC
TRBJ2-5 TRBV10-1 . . CASSESSTPRQETQYF TGCGCCAGCAGTGAAAGTAGTACACCCCGACAAGAGACCCAGTACTTC
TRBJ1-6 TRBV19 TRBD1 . CASCVAGGRTAYSPLHF TGTGCCAGTTGCGTGGCAGGGGGCAGGACGGCTTATTCACCCCTCCACTTT
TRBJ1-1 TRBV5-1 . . CASSLVTGRTEAFF TGCGCCAGCAGCTTGGTAACAGGGAGGACTGAAGCTTTCTTT
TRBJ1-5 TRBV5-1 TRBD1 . CASRDRDNQPQHF TGCGCCAGCAGGGACAGGGACAATCAGCCCCAGCATTTT
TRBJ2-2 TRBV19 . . CASTSWGTNTGELFF TGTGCCAGTACCTCCTGGGGGACGAACACCGGGGAGCTGTTTTTT
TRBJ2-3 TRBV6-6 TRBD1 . CASSYGQGVTDTQYF TGTGCCAGCAGTTACGGACAGGGAGTTACAGATACGCAGTATTTT
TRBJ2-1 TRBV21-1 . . CASSKPGRPGLANLGYPQSEQFF TGTGCCAGCAGCAAACCGGGACGGCCGGGACTAGCGAACCTCGGGTACCCACAAAGTGAGCAGTTCTTC
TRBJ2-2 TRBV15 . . CATSRSSGNRRTGELFF TGTGCCACCAGCCGATCTTCCGGGAACCGACGCACCGGGGAGCTGTTTTTT
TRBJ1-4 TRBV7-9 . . CASSDPGAGEKLFF TGTGCCAGCAGCGACCCGGGGGCAGGTGAAAAACTGTTTTTT
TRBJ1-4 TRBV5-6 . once CASSLGPGVLNEKLFF TGTGCCAGCAGCTTGGGACCGGGAGTACTTAATGAAAAACTGTTTTTT
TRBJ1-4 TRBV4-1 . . CASSQAGGRGEKLFF TGCGCCAGCAGCCAAGCAGGTGGCAGGGGCGAAAAACTGTTTTTT
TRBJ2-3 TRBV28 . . CASTPFGLASTDTQYF TGTGCCAGCACCCCTTTTGGGCTAGCGAGCACAGATACGCAGTATTTT
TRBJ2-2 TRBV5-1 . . CASKRSLNTGELFF TGCGCCAGCAAAAGAAGCTTGAACACCGGGGAGCTGTTTTTT
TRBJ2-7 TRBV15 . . CATSRESQGPYEQYF TGTGCCACCAGCAGAGAATCCCAGGGCCCCTACGAGCAGTACTTC
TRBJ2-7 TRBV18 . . CASSPPTRAGQYF TGTGCCAGCTCACCACCCACCCGCGCTGGGCAGTACTTC
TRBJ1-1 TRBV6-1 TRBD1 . CASRGQSEAFF TGTGCCAGCAGGGGACAGTCGGAAGCTTTCTTT
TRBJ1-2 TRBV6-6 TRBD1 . CASSQQGFGYTF TGTGCCAGCAGTCAACAGGGGTTTGGCTACACCTTC
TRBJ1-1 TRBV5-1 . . CASSSLGATTEAFF TGCGCCAGCAGCTCGTTGGGGGCGACCACTGAAGCTTTCTTT
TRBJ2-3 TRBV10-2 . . CASSEPAGLKYF TGCGCCAGCAGCGAGCCCGCGGGACTGAAATATTTT
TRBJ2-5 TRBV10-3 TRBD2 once CAINAGTSGGETQYF TGTGCCATCAACGCCGGGACTAGCGGGGGTGAGACCCAGTACTTC
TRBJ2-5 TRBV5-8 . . CASSYLGTQGETQYF TGTGCCAGCAGCTACCTCGGGACCCAAGGGGAGACCCAGTACTTC
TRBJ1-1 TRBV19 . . CASSSWGRDTEAFF TGTGCCAGTAGTAGCTGGGGGCGGGACACTGAAGCTTTCTTT
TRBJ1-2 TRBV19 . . CASSIGAARLTYGYTF TGTGCCAGTAGTATAGGGGCAGCCCGACTTACTTATGGCTACACCTTC
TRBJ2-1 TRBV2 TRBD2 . CASSEIGLAGYNEQFF TGTGCCAGCAGTGAAATAGGACTAGCGGGTTACAATGAGCAGTTCTTC
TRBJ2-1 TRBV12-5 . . CASGFKALGQGDNEQFF TGTGCTAGTGGTTTTAAGGCCCTGGGGCAGGGCGACAATGAGCAGTTCTTC
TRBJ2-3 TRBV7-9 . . CASSPPYSGADTQYF TGTGCCAGCAGCCCCCCTTATAGCGGCGCAGATACGCAGTATTTT
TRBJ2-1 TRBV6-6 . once CASSPDSYNEQFF TGTGCCAGCAGCCCCGACTCATACAATGAGCAGTTCTTC
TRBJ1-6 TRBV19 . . CASSGSSGLNSPLHF TGTGCCAGTAGTGGTTCGTCAGGGCTCAATTCACCCCTCCACTTT
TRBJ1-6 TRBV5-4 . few CASSVRGAWNSPLHF TGTGCCAGCAGCGTTCGGGGGGCATGGAATTCACCCCTCCACTTT
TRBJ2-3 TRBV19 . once CASSIGMSTDTQYF TGTGCCAGTAGTATTGGAATGAGCACAGATACGCAGTATTTT
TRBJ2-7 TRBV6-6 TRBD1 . CASSPRQGRYEQYF TGTGCCAGCTCCCCCAGACAGGGGCGCTACGAGCAGTACTTC
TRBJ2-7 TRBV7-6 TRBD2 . CASSFGTNLGYEQYF TGTGCCAGCAGCTTCGGGACTAACCTGGGGTACGAGCAGTACTTC
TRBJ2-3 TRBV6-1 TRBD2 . CASRIAGGFDTQYF TGTGCCAGCAGGATAGCGGGAGGCTTCGATACGCAGTATTTT
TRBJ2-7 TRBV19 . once CAPLAPTPAGKFYEQYF TGTGCCCCCTTGGCCCCCACACCGGCAGGGAAATTCTACGAGCAGTACTTC
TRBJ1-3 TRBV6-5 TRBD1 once CASTLDRGGNTIYF TGTGCCAGCACCCTAGACAGGGGTGGAAACACCATATATTTT
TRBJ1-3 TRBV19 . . CASLRRYGNTIYF TGTGCCAGTCTACGACGGTATGGAAACACCATATATTTT
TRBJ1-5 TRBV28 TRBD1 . CASSFGDRGQEQPQHF TGTGCCAGCAGTTTTGGCGACAGGGGGCAGGAGCAGCCCCAGCATTTT
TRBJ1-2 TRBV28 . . CASRQRLYGYTF TGTGCCAGTCGTCAGAGACTCTATGGCTACACCTTC
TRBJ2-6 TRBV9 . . CASSPGLNSGANVLTF TGTGCCAGCAGCCCCGGTCTCAACTCTGGGGCCAACGTCCTGACTTTC
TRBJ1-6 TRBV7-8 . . CASSLAGVYNSPLHF TGTGCCAGCAGCTTGGCGGGGGTCTATAATTCACCCCTCCACTTT
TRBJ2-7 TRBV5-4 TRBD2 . CASSLVSGGEQYF TGTGCCAGCAGCCTTGTTTCCGGGGGGGAGCAGTACTTC
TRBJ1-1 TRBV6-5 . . CASSQGRQAFF TGTGCCAGCAGTCAGGGACGCCAAGCTTTCTTT
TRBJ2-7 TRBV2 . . CASRRLNYEQYF TGTGCCAGCAGACGGCTGAACTACGAGCAGTACTTC
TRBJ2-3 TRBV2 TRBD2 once CASSGTSGAGVQYF TGTGCCAGTTCCGGGACTAGCGGGGCGGGGGTGCAGTATTTT
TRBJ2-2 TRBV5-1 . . CASSSPPLGRGGGELFF TGCGCCAGCAGCTCCCCCCCCCTAGGCAGGGGGGGCGGGGAGCTGTTTTTT
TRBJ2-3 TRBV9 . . CASSVDGRSTDTQYF TGTGCCAGCAGCGTAGACGGGAGAAGCACAGATACGCAGTATTTT
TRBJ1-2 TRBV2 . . CASSEPDRQAYGYTF TGTGCCAGCAGTGAACCGGACAGACAGGCGTATGGCTACACCTTC